This TCR beta chain emerged from a study of shared clonotypes between healthy human individuals (TCRdb year 2020). In terms of the full investigation: The cohort included three men and a couple of women between 18 and 49 years of age. For each donor, three plates each were used for CD4 naive and CD4 memory, two plates were used for CD8 naive, and one plate was used for CD8 memory. To estimate repertoire size and how much clonotype sharing occurs between individuals, the study deeply sequenced the blood TCR repertoires of roughly 5 healthy adults. Libraries were prepared and TCR repertoires were sequenced by different laboratories using diverse techniques, in order to increase sequencing depth and limit assay-specific biases. Leukapheresis yielded between about 0.9 and 9 billion PBMCs per donor. General conclusions and limits of the study: Larger estimated clonotype richness was generally found for naive subsets than for memory subsets. Clonotypes shared by all four sorted-subset donors showed higher generation probabilities than non-shared clonotypes. About 5% of naive CD4, 3.5% of naive CD8, about 2.1% of memory CD4, and approximately 0.4% of memory CD8 clonotypes were shared across a few donors. Incomplete sequencing was indicated by rarefaction of sorted-subset datasets, despite the large sequencing depth. The small number of donors limited the genetic and exposure-history diversity represented. Sampling was restricted to blood, and TCR repertoires in tissues likely differ from the TCR repertoires found in blood. Based on pairwise subsampling, the degree of clonotype sharing among donors was expected to be affected by sequencing depth.

Healthy HIV-negative adults with no recently reported acute infections or vaccinations were included as donors. Only Caucasian adults living in Nashville, Tennessee, USA were represented among the donors. CD4+ T cells were enriched by magnetic negative selection; naive cells were then positively selected on CD45RA, and the negative fraction formed the memory subset. After blood collection by leukapheresis, PBMCs were isolated using Ficoll-Histopaque density gradient centrifugation and then cryopreserved in the vapor phase of liquid nitrogen. Analytical flow cytometry was used to check the purity and quantity of each magnetically sorted T cell population. Each sorted fraction had its genomic DNA isolated and then quantified by UV absorbance on a Nanodrop 2000c. With regard to this clone: No cognate antigen has been identified for it. The input lacks base qualities; no much larger clone sits a single base away.

Including cysteine and phenylalanine, the CDR3 has 18 amino acids. Only the CDR3 DNA is retained, 54 bases long and in frame from the first base. CDR1 and CDR2 (MNHEY, SMNVEV) derive from the germline V gene (reference sequence). Germline trimming amounts to 1 base on V and 7 bases on J, with 15 as the count of junction bases outside the gene matches. TCR CDR3 regions were amplified from genomic DNA by multiplex PCR using the deep immunoSEQ assay. Extracted genomic DNA from each cell subset was distributed evenly across all wells of several immunoSEQ 96-well plates, and each plate was treated as a replicate. For sorted subsets, roughly 200 ng genomic DNA, equal to 30,000 to 35,000 T cell genomes, was loaded into each replicate PCR. Purified libraries were quantified with a Qubit 3.0 fluorometer, sized on a Bioanalyzer 2100, and re-quantified with the KAPA Library Quantification kit. Each immunoSEQ 96-well plate was sequenced on its own single-read 150-cycle Illumina NextSeq 550 flow cell. On the study's bioinformatics: Because only junctional sequences without quality scores were contained in the immunoSEQ output, filtering matching that applied to full-length reads could not be performed. Sequences were annotated with PyIR, a Python wrapper for IgBLAST v1.9, using IMGT germline references to assign V/J genes and CDR3. Any read was removed if the V/J assignment was weak (E-value above 1e-6), the CDR3 was missing, or the read contained stop codons, out-of-frame junctions, or ambiguous translated residues. V3J clonotypes were defined by identical inferred V gene, J gene, and CDR3 amino acid sequence. To compute the percentage overlap between repertoires, the number of shared unique clonotypes was divided by the size of the smaller repertoire. Three approaches were used to assess repertoire richness: RTK rarefaction, the Chao1 estimator, and Recon v2.1 estimates of unobserved clonotypes. Generation probabilities were computed with OLGA for all TCRbeta clonotypes obtained by the gDNA method from a handful of donors. TCRdb took this table from immuneACCESS and kept in-frame rearrangements with V and J called. Such tables lack part of the clones; where checked against another copy, unresolved V genes explain under half of the gap, and the rest is unexplained. V and J calls plus clone size are reproduced from that table; the DNA served to infer D and trimming. The sample yields about a million clones; around 77% were counted once. The top ten clones comprise 0.85% to 1% of the sample.

The sequence was obtained from a man between 18 and 35 years old in good health. Some clones in this sample may be carry-over from other donors' samples. The sequenced sample consisted of memory CD4+ T cells from PBMCs. The cell subset or site label here, explained by the study, means: CD45RA-negative fraction. The V and J segments used are TRBV27 and TRBJ2-1; 8 central nucleotides agree with TRBD2. This receptor carries the CDR3 CASSLLALGLGIRNEQFF. Here is the DNA: TGTGCCAGCAGTTTATTGGCCCTGGGACTAGGCATCCGAAATGAGCAGTTCTTC.